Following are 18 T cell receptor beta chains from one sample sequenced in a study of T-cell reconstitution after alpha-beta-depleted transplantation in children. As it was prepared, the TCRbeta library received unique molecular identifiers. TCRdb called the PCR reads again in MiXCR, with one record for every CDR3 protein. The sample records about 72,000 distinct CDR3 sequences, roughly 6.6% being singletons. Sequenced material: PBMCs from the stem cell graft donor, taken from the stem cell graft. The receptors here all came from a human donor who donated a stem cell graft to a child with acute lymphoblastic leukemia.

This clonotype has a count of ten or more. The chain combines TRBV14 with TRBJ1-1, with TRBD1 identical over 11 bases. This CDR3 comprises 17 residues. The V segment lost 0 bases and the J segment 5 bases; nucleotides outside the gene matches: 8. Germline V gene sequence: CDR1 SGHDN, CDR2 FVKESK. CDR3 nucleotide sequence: TGTGCCAGCAGCCAAGATCCGCCCGGGACAGGGGGAACTGAAGCTTTCTTT. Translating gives CASSQDPPGTGGTEAFF. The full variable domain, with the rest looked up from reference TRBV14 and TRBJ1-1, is EAGVTQFPSHSVIEKGQTVTLRCDPISGHDNLYWYRRVMGKEIKFLLHFVKESKQDESGMPNNRFLAERTGGTYSTLKVQPAELEDSGVYFCASSQDPPGTGGTEAFFGQGTRLTVV.

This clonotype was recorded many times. CDR3 DNA: TGCGCCAGCAGCTTGGGGGTAACAGCTGAAGCTTTCTTT. Translation: CASSLGVTAEAFF. The chain employs TRBV5-1 and TRBJ1-1; D uncertain. From germline, CDR1 is SGHRS and CDR2 YFSETQ. CDR3 length: 13 amino acids. Trimming removed 0 bases from V and 6 bases from J, with 9 bases in between.

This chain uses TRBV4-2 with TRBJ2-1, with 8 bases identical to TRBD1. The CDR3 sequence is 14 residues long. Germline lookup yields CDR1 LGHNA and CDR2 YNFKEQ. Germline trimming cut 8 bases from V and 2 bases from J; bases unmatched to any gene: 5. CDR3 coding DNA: TGTGCCAGCGGCGGACAGGGACCCTACAATGAGCAGTTCTTC. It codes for CASGGQGPYNEQFF.

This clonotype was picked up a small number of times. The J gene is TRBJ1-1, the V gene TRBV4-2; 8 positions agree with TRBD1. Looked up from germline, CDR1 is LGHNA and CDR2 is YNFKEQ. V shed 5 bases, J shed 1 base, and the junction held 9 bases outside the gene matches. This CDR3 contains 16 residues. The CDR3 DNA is TGTGCCAGCAGCACCGGACAGGGCGGAGGGAACACTGAAGCTTTCTTT. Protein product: CASSTGQGGGNTEAFF.

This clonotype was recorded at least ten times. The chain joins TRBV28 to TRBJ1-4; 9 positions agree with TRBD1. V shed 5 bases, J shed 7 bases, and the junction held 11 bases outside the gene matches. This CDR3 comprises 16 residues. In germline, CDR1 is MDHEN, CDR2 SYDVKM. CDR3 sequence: CASSLHRGLGVEKLFF. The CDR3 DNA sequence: TGTGCCAGCAGTCTCCACAGGGGGCTCGGAGTTGAAAAACTGTTTTTT.

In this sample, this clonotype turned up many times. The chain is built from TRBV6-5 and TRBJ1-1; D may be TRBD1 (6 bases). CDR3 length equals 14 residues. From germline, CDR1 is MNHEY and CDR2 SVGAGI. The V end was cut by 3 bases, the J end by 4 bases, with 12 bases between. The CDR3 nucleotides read TGTGCCAGCAGTTATACAGGGTTGGGCACTGAAGCTTTCTTT. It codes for CASSYTGLGTEAFF.

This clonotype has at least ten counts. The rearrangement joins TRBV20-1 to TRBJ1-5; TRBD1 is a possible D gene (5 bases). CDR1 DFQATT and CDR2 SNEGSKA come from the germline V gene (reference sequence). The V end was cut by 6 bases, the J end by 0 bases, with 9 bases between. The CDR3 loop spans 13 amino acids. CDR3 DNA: TGCAGTGCGGCGACAGTTAGCAATCAGCCCCAGCATTTT. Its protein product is CSAATVSNQPQHF.

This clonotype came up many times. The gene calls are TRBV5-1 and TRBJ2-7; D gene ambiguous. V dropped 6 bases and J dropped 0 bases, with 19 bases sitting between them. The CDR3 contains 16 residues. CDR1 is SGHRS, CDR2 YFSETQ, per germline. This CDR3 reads CASKFRTDPSSYEQYF. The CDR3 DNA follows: TGCGCCAGCAAGTTTAGAACAGACCCAAGCTCCTACGAGCAGTACTTC.

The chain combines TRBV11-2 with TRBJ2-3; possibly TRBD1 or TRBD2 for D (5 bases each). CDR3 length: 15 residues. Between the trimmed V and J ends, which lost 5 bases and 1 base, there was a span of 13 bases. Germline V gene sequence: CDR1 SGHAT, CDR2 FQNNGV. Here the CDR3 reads CASSPGTAGTDTQYF. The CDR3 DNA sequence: TGTGCCAGCAGCCCAGGGACCGCCGGCACAGATACGCAGTATTTT.

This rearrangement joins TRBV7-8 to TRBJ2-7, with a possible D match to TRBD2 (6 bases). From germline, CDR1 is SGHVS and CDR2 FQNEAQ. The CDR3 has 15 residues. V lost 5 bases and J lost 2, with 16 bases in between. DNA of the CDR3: TGTGCCAGCAGCCCGGACCCCGGGGGACCCTACGAGCAGTACTTC. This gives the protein CASSPDPGGPYEQYF.

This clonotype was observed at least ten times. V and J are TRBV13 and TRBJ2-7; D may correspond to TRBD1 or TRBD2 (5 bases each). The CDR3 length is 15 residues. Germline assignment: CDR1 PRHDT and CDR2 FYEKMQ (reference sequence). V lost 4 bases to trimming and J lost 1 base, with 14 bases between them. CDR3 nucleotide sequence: TGTGCCAGCAGCTCACTCGGGGCCGCTTCCTACGAGCAGTACTTC. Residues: CASSSLGAASYEQYF.

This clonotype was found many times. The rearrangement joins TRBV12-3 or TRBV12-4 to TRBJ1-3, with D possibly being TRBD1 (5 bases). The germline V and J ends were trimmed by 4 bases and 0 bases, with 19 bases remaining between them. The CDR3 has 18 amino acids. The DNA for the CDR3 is TGTGCCAGCAGTTGGGCCCCGGCGACAGCGATCTCTGGAAACACCATATATTTT. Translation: CASSWAPATAISGNTIYF.

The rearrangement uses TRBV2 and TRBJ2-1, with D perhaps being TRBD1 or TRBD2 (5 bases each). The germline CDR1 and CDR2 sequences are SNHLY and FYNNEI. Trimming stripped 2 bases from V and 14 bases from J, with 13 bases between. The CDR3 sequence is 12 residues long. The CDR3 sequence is CASSETRGVEFF. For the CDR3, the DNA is TGTGCCAGCAGTGAAACGAGGGGAGTGGAGTTCTTC.

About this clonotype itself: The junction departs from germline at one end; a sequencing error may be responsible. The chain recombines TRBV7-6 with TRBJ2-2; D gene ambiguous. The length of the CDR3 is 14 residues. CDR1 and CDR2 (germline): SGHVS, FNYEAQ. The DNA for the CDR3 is TGTGCCAGCAGCTTGGCAGCAAACAACGGGGAGCTGTTTTTT. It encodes CASSLAANNGELFF. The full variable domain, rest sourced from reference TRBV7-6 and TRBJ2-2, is GAGVSQSPRYKVTKRGQDVALRCDPISGHVSLYWYRQALGQGPEFLTYFNYEAQQDKSGLPNDRFSAERPEGSISTLTIQRTEQRDSAMYRCASSLAANNGELFFGEGSRLTVL.

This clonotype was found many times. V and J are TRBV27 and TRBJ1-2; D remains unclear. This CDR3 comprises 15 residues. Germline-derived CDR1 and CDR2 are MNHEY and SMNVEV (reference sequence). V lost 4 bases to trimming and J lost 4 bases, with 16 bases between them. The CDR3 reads CASSSMEGAAYGYTF. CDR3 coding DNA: TGTGCCAGCAGTTCTATGGAAGGAGCAGCCTATGGCTACACCTTC.

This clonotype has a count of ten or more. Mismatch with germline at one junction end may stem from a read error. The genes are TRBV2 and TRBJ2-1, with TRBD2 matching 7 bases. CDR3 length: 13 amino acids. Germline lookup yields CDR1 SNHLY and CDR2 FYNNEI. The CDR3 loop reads CASSKAGFDEQFF. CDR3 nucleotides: TGTGCCAGCAGTAAAGCGGGATTCGATGAGCAGTTCTTC.

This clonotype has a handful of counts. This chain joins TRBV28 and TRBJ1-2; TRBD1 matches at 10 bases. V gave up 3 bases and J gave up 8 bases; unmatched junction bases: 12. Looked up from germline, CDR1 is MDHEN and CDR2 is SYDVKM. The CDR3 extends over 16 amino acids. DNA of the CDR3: TGTGCCAGCAGTTTCCCTCCCGGGACAGGGGATCAAGGCTACACCTTC. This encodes CASSFPPGTGDQGYTF.

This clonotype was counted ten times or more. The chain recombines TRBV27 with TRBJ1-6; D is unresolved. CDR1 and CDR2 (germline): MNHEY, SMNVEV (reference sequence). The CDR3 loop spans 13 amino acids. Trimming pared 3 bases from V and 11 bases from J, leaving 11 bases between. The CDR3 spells CASSFRGSTPLHF. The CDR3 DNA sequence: TGTGCCAGCAGTTTTCGGGGTTCGACACCCCTCCACTTT.